The 32 T cell receptor beta chains presented below share a single source sample, sequenced in a study of Graves' ophthalmopathy and Graves' hyperthyroidism. RNA transcripts yielded amplified TCR beta CDR3 regions. Following a first-round RT-PCR that used HTBI primers, a second-round multiplex PCR was carried out. TCRdb redid the calling of the multiplex PCR reads with MiXCR, one entry per CDR3 protein. The sample has about 480,000 distinct CDR3 sequences; over 13% are singletons. Sequenced material: blood. The receptors derive from a woman younger than 45 with Graves' ophthalmopathy.

CDR3 sequence (DNA): TGTGCCAGCCTTGGACAGGGTCCCCTCACCGGGGAGCTGTTTTTT. Translation: CASLGQGPLTGELFF. This chain joins TRBV28 and TRBJ2-2; 8 bases agree with TRBD1. The germline gives CDR1 MDHEN, CDR2 SYDVKM. The CDR3 sequence is 15 residues long. The trim removed 8 bases at V and 4 bases at J, leaving 9 bases unmatched.

A note on this clonotype: An end of the junction does not agree with germline; a read error may underlie this. The chain recombines TRBV6-2 or TRBV6-3 with TRBJ2-7; unclear D gene. The CDR3 loop spans 13 amino acids. Germline V gene sequence: CDR1 MNHEY, CDR2 SVGEGT. The CDR3 DNA is TGTGCCAGCAGTTTTGTCAGATCCTACGATCAGTACTTC. It specifies CASSFVRSYDQYF.

The V gene is TRBV12-5, the J gene TRBJ1-1; D call uncertain. CDR1 LGHNT and CDR2 FRNRAP come from the germline V gene. The CDR3 totals 13 residues. V was clipped by 5 bases and J by 7 bases, with 14 bases between them. CDR3 region: CASGPAPALEAFF. In nucleotides, the CDR3 is TGTGCTAGTGGTCCCGCCCCGGCCCTTGAAGCTTTCTTT.

At least ten counts were recorded for this clonotype. V gene TRBV29-1 combines with J gene TRBJ1-5; no definite D call. This CDR3 spans 14 amino acids. Germline loops: CDR1 SQVTM, CDR2 ANQGSEA. With 6 bases removed from V and 1 base from J, the gap between germline ends came to 13 bases. For the CDR3, the DNA is TGCAGCGTCGGGCCCTTGGGCAGCAATCAGCCCCAGCATTTT. Protein sequence: CSVGPLGSNQPQHF. The entire variable domain, with the rest obtained from reference TRBV29-1 and TRBJ1-5, is as follows: SAVISQKPSRDICQRGTSLTIQCQVDSQVTMMFWYRQQPGQSLTLIATANQGSEATYESGFVIDKFPISRPNLTFSTLTVSNMSPEDSSIYLCSVGPLGSNQPQHFGDGTRLSIL.

This clonotype came up many times. This chain uses TRBV11-2 with TRBJ2-7; unclear D gene. The V and J ends lost 4 bases and 7 bases respectively, with 11 bases between them. This CDR3 spans 12 amino acids. CDR1 is SGHAT and CDR2 is FQNNGV in the germline V gene. CDR3 DNA: TGTGCCAGCAGCTGGACCCCTCTTGAGCAGTACTTC. Amino acid sequence: CASSWTPLEQYF. The complete variable domain, with remaining parts taken from reference TRBV11-2 and TRBJ2-7, reads EAGVAQSPRYKIIEKRQSVAFWCNPISGHATLYWYQQILGQGPKLLIQFQNNGVVDDSQLPKDRFSAERLKGVDSTLKIQPAKLEDSAVYLCASSWTPLEQYFGPGTRLTVT.

The sample holds many counts of this clonotype. The chain carries TRBV18 and TRBJ2-5; 7 nucleotides agree with TRBD2. V was clipped by 8 bases and J by 1 base; unmatched bases: 7. Germline loops: CDR1 KGHSH, CDR2 LQKENI. This CDR3 is 14 amino acids long. The CDR3 DNA reads TGTGCCAGCAGCCCGCGGGGGACCCAAGAGACCCAGTACTTC. As protein: CASSPRGTQETQYF.

This clonotype was counted at least ten times. This chain joins TRBV28 and TRBJ2-7; tentatively, D is TRBD2 (5 bases). This CDR3 is built from 11 residues. V dropped 2 bases and J dropped 13 bases, with 12 bases sitting between them. CDR1 MDHEN and CDR2 SYDVKM come from the germline V gene. Here the CDR3 DNA reads TGTGCCAGCAGTTTAGAGCGGATACGTTACTTC. Its translation: CASSLERIRYF.

This clonotype was observed many times. The chain joins TRBV2 to TRBJ2-6, with D unclear. Germline values: CDR1 SNHLY, CDR2 FYNNEI. The CDR3 consists of 15 residues. The V gene lost 7 bases and the J gene lost 1 base, with 11 bases spanning the gap. CDR3 loop: CASTPDRSGANVLTF. In DNA, the CDR3 is TGTGCCAGCACCCCGGATCGGTCTGGGGCCAACGTCCTGACTTTC. The variable domain in full, completed from reference TRBV2 and TRBJ2-6, reads EPEVTQTPSHQVTQMGQEVILRCVPISNHLYFYWYRQILGQKVEFLVSFYNNEISEKSEIFDDQFSVERPDGSNFTLKIRSTKLEDSAMYFCASTPDRSGANVLTFGAGSRLTVL.

Many counts were recorded for this clonotype. CDR3 in DNA: TGTGCCAGCAGCTTAAGTCAGCGAGGCTACACCTTC. Translating it yields CASSLSQRGYTF. The chain combines TRBV11-2 with TRBJ1-2; no definite D call. CDR1 SGHAT and CDR2 FQNNGV come from the germline V gene. This CDR3 spans 12 amino acids. The V end was cut by 2 bases, the J end by 8 bases, with 9 bases between.

The chain uses TRBV4-1 and TRBJ2-7; 8 nucleotides agree with TRBD1. Germline CDR1 reads MGHRA; CDR2 reads YSYEKL. Losses at the gene ends were 2 bases for V and 6 bases for J; bases not matched to a gene: 9. The CDR3 has 15 amino acids. This chain's CDR3 is CASSQWAGGKGEQYF. The CDR3 DNA reads TGCGCCAGCAGCCAATGGGCAGGGGGCAAAGGCGAGCAGTACTTC.

This clonotype came up many times. The rearrangement joins TRBV5-1 to TRBJ1-2, with a weak D call TRBD1 (6 bases). V was cut by 4 bases and J by 0 bases, with 16 bases left in between. CDR1 is SGHRS, CDR2 YFSETQ, per germline. The CDR3 is 16 amino acids. CDR3 protein: CASSARGYPANYGYTF. CDR3 DNA sequence: TGCGCCAGCAGCGCGAGGGGGTACCCAGCTAACTATGGCTACACCTTC.

The chain couples TRBV4-2 to TRBJ2-6; D may be TRBD1 (6 bases). The ends were cut back, 3 bases at V and 6 bases at J, with 9 bases in the middle. CDR1 is LGHNA and CDR2 is YNFKEQ in the germline V gene. The CDR3 consists of 14 residues. CDR3 nucleotide sequence: TGTGCCAGCAGCCATGACAGGCTGGCCAACGTCCTGACTTTC. Its translation is CASSHDRLANVLTF.

Many counts were recorded for this clonotype. This chain joins TRBV9 and TRBJ2-5; D unresolved. Germline assignment: CDR1 SGDLS and CDR2 YYNGEE. V was shortened by 0 bases and J by 5 bases, with 8 bases between the two germline ends. CDR3 length: 13 residues. CDR3 in DNA: TGTGCCAGCAGCGTAGCATCTGAGGAGACCCAGTACTTC. This translates into CASSVASEETQYF.

This clonotype was counted at least ten times. V is TRBV6-1 and J is TRBJ2-6, with TRBD1 identical over 10 bases. The V gene end was trimmed by 4 bases and the J gene end by 2 bases; junction bases not matched to a gene: 5. CDR3 length equals 17 residues. From germline, CDR1 is MNHNS and CDR2 SASEGT. The CDR3 bases are TGTGCCAGCAGTGCCCAGACAGGGGGCGCTGGGGCCAACGTCCTGACTTTC. It specifies CASSAQTGGAGANVLTF.

This clonotype came up many times. One junction end disagrees with the germline gene, perhaps due to a read error. This rearrangement joins TRBV12-3 or TRBV12-4 to TRBJ1-1, with D unclear. There are 13 residues in the CDR3. The CDR3 is CASTLTQNTEALF. The CDR3 bases are TGTGCCAGCACCCTGACACAGAACACTGAAGCTCTCTTT.

Ten or more counts support this clonotype. The gene calls are TRBV5-5 and TRBJ2-5, with 8 nucleotides matching TRBD2. From germline, CDR1 is SGHKS and CDR2 YYEKEE (reference sequence). This CDR3 is 15 amino acids long. V trimming: 2 bases; J trimming: 7 bases; junction bases outside the gene matches: 10. CDR3 DNA: TGTGCCAGCAGCTTAGATAGCGGGGAACCCTGGACCCAGTACTTC. This translates into CASSLDSGEPWTQYF.

This clonotype was seen ten or more times. V is TRBV7-9 and J is TRBJ1-3; D might be TRBD1 (6 bases). Germline V lookup: CDR1 SEHNR, CDR2 FQNEAQ (reference sequence). The V end lost 6 bases, the J end lost 4 bases, and 7 bases lay between the germline ends. The CDR3 runs to 12 residues. The CDR3 region has the DNA TGTGCCAGCAGAGGACAGGGAAACACCATATATTTT. As protein: CASRGQGNTIYF.

This clonotype was counted at least ten times. The chain has TRBV12-3 or TRBV12-4 and TRBJ2-5; D gene uncertain. Trimming removed 2 bases at V and 7 bases at J, with 14 bases between. The CDR3 totals 14 residues. The CDR3 DNA sequence: TGTGCCAGCAGTTTACCCCGCCGCATCGGGACCCAGTACTTC. This translates into CASSLPRRIGTQYF.

In this sample, this clonotype turned up once. The chain has TRBV7-2 and TRBJ2-7; D may be TRBD1 or TRBD2 (5 bases each). This CDR3 comprises 14 residues. Looked up from germline, CDR1 is SGHTA and CDR2 is FQGNSA. V was cut by 4 bases and J by 2 bases, with 12 bases left in between. The CDR3 bases are TGTGCCAGCAGCTCCGGGGCCAAGACCTACGAGCAGTACTTC. This gives the protein CASSSGAKTYEQYF.

Many counts were recorded for this clonotype. The chain combines TRBV29-1 with TRBJ2-5; D not resolved. CDR1 SQVTM and CDR2 ANQGSEA come from the germline V gene. CDR3 length: 12 residues. Trimming cost V 8 bases and J 2 bases, with 12 bases left between them. The CDR3 protein is CSTTYNQETQYF. CDR3 bases: TGCAGCACCACCTACAATCAAGAGACCCAGTACTTC.

This clonotype has ten or more counts. The gene calls are TRBV27 and TRBJ1-1; TRBD1 is a possible D gene (5 bases). V shed 7 bases and J shed 7 bases, with 10 bases lying between them. From germline, CDR1 is MNHEY and CDR2 SMNVEV (reference sequence). The CDR3 is 11 amino acids. CDR3: CASIRGDEAFF. The CDR3 bases are TGTGCCAGCATTCGAGGGGATGAAGCTTTCTTT.

This clonotype was seen many times. The chain has TRBV20-1 and TRBJ1-2; D call uncertain. CDR1 is DFQATT, CDR2 SNEGSKA, per germline (reference sequence). This CDR3 spans 12 amino acids. V lost 3 bases and J 6 bases, leaving 11 bases between the germline ends. The CDR3 bases are TGCAGTGCTAGTGGGCCCCGGGATGGCTACACCTTC. This encodes CSASGPRDGYTF.

In this sample, this clonotype turned up many times. V and J are TRBV9 and TRBJ1-2; 12 nucleotides match TRBD1. The ends lost 4 bases at V and 7 bases at J; junction bases unmatched: 8. CDR3 size: 15 residues. Germline V gene sequence: CDR1 SGDLS, CDR2 YYNGEE. CDR3 amino acids: CASSRGTGGAGGYTF. The CDR3 DNA reads TGTGCCAGCAGCAGAGGGACAGGGGGCGCGGGTGGCTACACCTTC.

This clonotype has at least ten counts. At one end, the junction sequence differs from germline, possibly due to a read error. The rearrangement uses TRBV2 and TRBJ1-1; D unclear. There are 13 residues in the CDR3. The germline V gene encodes CDR1 SNHLY and CDR2 FYNNEI. CDR3: CASSSDGNTKAFF. The DNA of the CDR3 is TGTGCCAGCAGTTCGGACGGGAACACTAAAGCTTTCTTT.

The sample holds many counts of this clonotype. The gene calls are TRBV12-3 or TRBV12-4 and TRBJ1-2, with D maybe TRBD1 (5 bases). This CDR3 comprises 13 residues. V was shortened by 4 bases and J by 0 bases, with 6 bases between the two germline ends. The CDR3 DNA follows: TGTGCCAGCAGTTCGACAGCTAACTATGGCTACACCTTC. Translation gives CASSSTANYGYTF.

This clonotype was detected many times. In nucleotides, the CDR3 is TGTGCCAGCAGCGGAAGCGGGAGCTCCTACAATGAGCAGTTCTTC. Encoded protein: CASSGSGSSYNEQFF. The chain employs TRBV7-3 and TRBJ2-1, with 8 bases matching TRBD2. This CDR3 is built from 15 residues. CDR1 and CDR2 (germline): SGHTA, FQGTGA. V lost 5 bases and J lost 0; bases outside the gene matches: 3.

Points on this clonotype: A read error may explain this, as a much larger clone is one base away. The chain combines TRBV6-1 with TRBJ1-6, with TRBD1 as a possible D gene (6 bases). The V end was cut by 7 bases, the J end by 11 bases, with 18 bases between. The CDR3 totals 14 residues. CDR1 and CDR2 (germline): MNHNS, SASEGT. CDR3 residues: CASNLFGGDPPLHF. DNA of the CDR3: TGTGCCAGCAATCTGTTCGGGGGCGATCCACCCCTCCACTTT.

This clonotype was counted many times. The V and J genes are TRBV6-2 or TRBV6-3 and TRBJ1-5; tentatively, D is TRBD1 (5 bases). Trimming cost V 0 bases and J 7 bases, with 13 bases left between them. This CDR3 is built from 15 residues. Germline V lookup: CDR1 MNHEY, CDR2 SVGEGT. The CDR3, as DNA: TGTGCCAGCAGTTACTCGGGGGGATCGGGACAGCCCCAGCATTTT. Translating gives CASSYSGGSGQPQHF.

A note on this clonotype: One end of the junction varies from germline; a read error may be responsible. The chain has TRBV6-4 and TRBJ2-7; 12 bases align to TRBD1. This CDR3 comprises 18 residues. Germline loops: CDR1 MRHNA, CDR2 SNTAGT. CDR3 loop: CATRTGQGATRGSYDQYF. In nucleotides, the CDR3 is TGTGCCACCAGGACGGGACAGGGGGCGACTCGGGGATCCTACGATCAGTACTTC.

This clonotype was recorded at least ten times. The chain recombines TRBV10-3 with TRBJ2-7; D tentatively fits TRBD1 or TRBD2 (5 bases each). The CDR3 covers 14 residues. The germline V gene has CDR1 ENHRY and CDR2 SYGVKD. Between the trimmed V and J ends, which lost 10 bases and 2 bases, there was a span of 18 bases. In DNA, the CDR3 is TGTGCCAGCGCGTCCGGGACGGGCACCTACGAGCAGTACTTC. Translated: CASASGTGTYEQYF.

This clonotype was counted at least ten times. V gene TRBV6-1 combines with J gene TRBJ2-5; perhaps TRBD1 as D (5 bases). There are 14 residues in the CDR3. Germline V gene sequence: CDR1 MNHNS, CDR2 SASEGT. Trimming shortened V by 6 bases and J by 5 bases, and 16 bases separated the two germline ends. CDR3 in amino acids: CASSQRAGKETQYF. DNA for the CDR3: TGTGCCAGCAGCCAACGTGCAGGGAAGGAGACCCAGTACTTC.

This clonotype was recorded at least ten times. The chain joins TRBV5-1 to TRBJ2-7; possibly TRBD2 for D (6 bases). The V gene's germline CDR1 is SGHRS and CDR2 YFSETQ. Trimming removed 0 bases from V and 6 bases from J, with 16 bases in between. The length of the CDR3 is 15 residues. The CDR3 here is CASSLVGTGGTEQYF. CDR3 nucleotide sequence: TGCGCCAGCAGCTTGGTGGGGACCGGAGGGACCGAGCAGTACTTC.